This TCR beta chain was sequenced in a study of shared clonotypes between healthy human individuals. Study observations and caveats: Limited genetic and exposure-history diversity came from having few donors.

Donors had no recently reported acute infections or vaccinations and were HIV-negative. Genomic DNA for unsorted samples was obtained from 70 million to 100 million PBMCs. V was shortened by 7 bases and J by 3 bases, with 10 bases between the two germline ends. The germline gives CDR1 MDHEN, CDR2 SYDVKM. This CDR3 spans 13 amino acids. This clone was found a few times. Its antigen is currently unknown. The unsorted PBMC sample used ten immunoSEQ deep assay plates. The data were produced by immunoSEQ multiplex PCR, yet TCRdb's version contains in-frame clones alone and is incomplete. This table has about 460,000 clones, 77% appearing once.

The clonotype was recovered from a woman aged 40 to 55 in good health. Some clones in this sample may be carry-over from other donors' samples. Material: PBMCs. The chain has TRBV28 and TRBJ1-5; tentatively, D is TRBD1 (6 bases). CDR3 amino acids: CASMGGANQPQHF. CDR3 bases: TGTGCCAGCATGGGGGGCGCCAATCAGCCCCAGCATTTT.